This T cell receptor (beta chain) was obtained from a study of blood T cell repertoires in COVID-19. Study-wide background: Both acute and convalescent COVID-19 samples were obtained from the United States, Italy and Spain. PBMCs, B-cell-depleted T cells, or T cells were the source of the cDNA or gDNA that made up the material.

This CDR3 has 12 residues. V was trimmed by 5 bases and J by 6 bases, leaving 9 bases between them. Germline V lookup: CDR1 MNHEY, CDR2 SVGAGI. Only in-frame clones appear in the TCRdb table, and some are missing; sequencing was by immunoSEQ multiplex PCR. The profile shows more than 90,000 clones, about four fifths of them singletons. The origin of this receptor is a woman over 75 with acute or convalescent COVID-19. The sequenced material came from peripheral blood. The rearrangement uses TRBV6-5 and TRBJ2-3; D is undetermined. CDR3 bases: TGTGCCAGCAGTCCTAATTCTGATACGCAGTATTTT. This sequence encodes CASSPNSDTQYF.